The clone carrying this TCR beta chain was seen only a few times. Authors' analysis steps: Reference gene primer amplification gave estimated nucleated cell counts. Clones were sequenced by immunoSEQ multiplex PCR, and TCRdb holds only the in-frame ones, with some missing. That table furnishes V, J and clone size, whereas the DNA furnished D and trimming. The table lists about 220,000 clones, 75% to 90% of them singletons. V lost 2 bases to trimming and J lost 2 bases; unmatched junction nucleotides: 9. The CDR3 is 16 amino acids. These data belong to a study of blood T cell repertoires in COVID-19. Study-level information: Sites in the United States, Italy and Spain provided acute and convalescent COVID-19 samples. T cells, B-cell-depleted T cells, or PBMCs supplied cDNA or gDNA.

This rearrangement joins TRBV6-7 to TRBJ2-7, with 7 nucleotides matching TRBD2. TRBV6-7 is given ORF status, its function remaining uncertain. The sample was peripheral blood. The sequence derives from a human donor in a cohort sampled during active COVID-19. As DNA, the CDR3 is TGTGCCAGCAGTTACATCGAGCGGGATGTCACCTACGAGCAGTACTTC. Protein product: CASSYIERDVTYEQYF.